This record concerns one T cell receptor beta chain sequence. This clonotype has more than one count but fewer than ten. Its antigen remains undetermined. No per-base quality is available; no much larger clone lies one base away. The entry originates in a study of identical twins (dated by TCRdb to the mid-2010s). As for the study more broadly: TCR alpha and beta repertoires from monozygotic twins, unrelated adults of various ages and cord blood were deep-sequenced to test whether fetal clonotypes persist. To rule out contamination, replicate twin experiments were performed at different times with different library preparation protocols. What the authors observed across the whole study: Zero-insertion analyses could be partly confounded by invariant T cells such as MAIT and iNKT, although diverse VJ usage argued against such confounding for most clonotypes. In monozygotic twins, recombination models systematically underestimated out-of-frame TCR alpha sharing, but the models matched the sharing seen between unrelated individuals. Conclusions relied on cross-sectional statistical analysis, since the same donors could not be followed over many years. Compared with coincidental sharing between unrelated individuals, an excess of low generation-probability sequences was observed among out-of-frame TCR alpha sequences shared between twins. The excess sharing between twins in beta out-of-frame sequences was weaker because fewer shared sequences reduced the signal-to-noise ratio. Abundant cord blood beta clonotypes carried fewer insertions; young adult naive repertoires showed a weaker similar trend, while memory repertoires showed none.

Every donor in the study was a healthy Caucasian. The twin cohort comprised three pairs of female monozygotic twins, all aged about 18 to 30 years. CD4+ and CD8+ T cell populations were isolated with positive isolation kits from Invitrogen. Taken from the germline V gene, the CDR1 and CDR2 loops are SGHDT and YYEEEE. Its CDR3 holds 16 amino acids, cysteine through phenylalanine. Only CDR3 DNA remains: 48 bases, in frame from the first base. V is reduced by 0 bases and J by 6 bases, leaving a spacing of 16 bases between them. The library was generated by 5' RACE. Sequencing relied on an Illumina HiSeq 2000. A universal primer binding site was added through template switching, and the final cDNA carried a unique molecular identifier so that TCR cDNA molecules could be counted accurately. Specific primers in the conserved constant-segment region were used to synthesize first-strand cDNA for TCR alpha and beta chains. Each cDNA library was double barcoded, with a SMART-Mk sample barcode plus Illumina barcodes, to control for contamination. Two successive PCR steps introduced TruSeq adapter sequences along with Illumina sample barcodes. TCR alpha and beta cDNA libraries were sequenced on the Illumina HiSeq platform with custom primers. The authors' pipeline ran thus. Raw reads were processed with MiGEC to extract unique molecular identifiers, and MiXCR was used to determine CDR3 positions. Recombination models were inferred per individual with the repgenHMM and IGoR tools using an EM algorithm. The analysis of shared clonotypes was done with the tcR package in R, with sharing normalized by the product of cloneset sizes. Out-of-frame nonproductive sequences were analyzed to study raw recombination free of thymic and clonal selection effects. TCRdb reran the public reads through fastp at Q25 and MiXCR, keeping productive beta chains. Each entry is one CDR3 protein sequence, shown with its most common DNA and genes. For this entry, the V and J calls and clone size follow TCRdb and not the study's own pipeline. The sample data list 500,000 to 550,000 distinct CDR3 sequences, and 20% to 25% of these were observed just once. 0.4% to 0.6% of the sample is taken by the ten largest.

These data were likewise used in another study, on yellow fever vaccine responses in identical twins. The second study's paper adds: According to the authors, the vaccine-induced T cell response in identical twins seemed to be partly convergent and partly specific to each individual. In identical twins, the study followed T cell clones that responded to the vaccine with precision.

The chain is assembled from TRBV5-6 and TRBJ2-1, with the D gene too uncertain to name. The sample consisted of CD4+ T cells sorted from blood. The origin of this receptor is a young woman in good health. Here the CDR3 is given as CASSLGGWWASNEQFF. The nucleotides read TGTGCCAGCAGCTTGGGTGGTTGGTGGGCCTCCAATGAGCAGTTCTTC.